This T cell receptor beta chain was recorded in a study of T cell responses to AZD1222 COVID-19 vaccine. Whole-study results and caveats: The donor cohort was predominantly white British with a female majority, and clonal diversity may have been underestimated.

Sequencing used immunoSEQ multiplex PCR; TCRdb keeps in-frame clones, though not all of them. The sample consists of some 140,000 clones, around 90% of them appearing once. Worth noting for this clone: Its antigen is not identified.

The receptor was derived from an adult in good health. The material was peripheral blood, obtained on day 0 of AZD1222 vaccination.

CDR3 in amino acids: CASSIQNSGNTIYF. The CDR3 nucleotides are TGTGCCAGTAGTATACAGAACTCTGGAAACACCATATATTTT. The chain uses TRBV19 and TRBJ1-3; no firm D call. CDR1 LNHDA and CDR2 SQIVND come from the germline V gene (reference sequence). The CDR3 contains 14 residues. Trimming took 2 bases from V and 0 from J, leaving 5 bases between them.